The 6 T cell receptor beta chains reported below all come from one sample, sequenced in a study of cytomegalovirus exposure and HLA in healthy donors. The PCR had 60 Vbeta and 13 Jbeta primers. Profiled with immunoSEQ multiplex PCR; TCRdb holds only in-frame clones, not every one. Counted here are around 220,000 clones, 65% to 80% occurring once; the ten biggest clones make up 0.22%. The sequenced sample consisted of PBMCs. The receptors were sampled from a girl aged 2 to 10 in good health and CMV-seronegative.

This clone came up a few times. This chain uses TRBV10-3 with TRBJ1-3; D gene uncertain. This CDR3 has 15 amino acids. CDR1 ENHRY and CDR2 SYGVKD come from the germline V gene. V lost 6 bases, J lost 7 bases, and 19 bases lay in between. The CDR3 loop is CAIRDGVAVGNTIYF. CDR3 coding DNA: TGTGCCATCAGAGACGGGGTCGCCGTAGGGAACACCATATATTTT.

The J gene is TRBJ1-4, the V gene TRBV6-1, with D hard to call. Germline CDR1 reads MNHNS; CDR2 reads SASEGT. This CDR3 has 14 residues. The germline V and J ends were trimmed by 2 bases and 4 bases, with 8 bases remaining between them. In DNA form, the CDR3 reads TGTGCCAGCAGTGAATACACAAGTAATGAAAAACTGTTTTTT. This sequence encodes CASSEYTSNEKLFF.

The chain recombines TRBV5-1 with TRBJ2-7, with TRBD2 identical over 10 bases. Germline V gene lookup returns CDR1 SGHRS and CDR2 YFSETQ. After removal of 6 bases from V and 4 bases from J, the junction contained 10 bases not matched to a gene. This CDR3 is built from 15 residues. The CDR3 here is CASTGTSGTSYEQYF. The CDR3 nucleotides are TGCGCCAGCACGGGTACTAGCGGGACGAGTTACGAGCAGTACTTC.

This rearrangement joins TRBV5-1 to TRBJ1-2, with D tentatively TRBD1 (6 bases). The germline V gene encodes CDR1 SGHRS and CDR2 YFSETQ. V was trimmed by 4 bases and J by 10 bases, leaving 20 bases between them. The CDR3 extends over 14 amino acids. CDR3: CASSLLGGGDIYTF. The CDR3 bases are TGCGCCAGCAGCCTCCTGGGGGGAGGGGACATCTACACCTTC.

The CDR3 reads CASSPWRVSVDTEAFF. As DNA, the CDR3 is TGTGCCAGCAGCCCTTGGAGGGTTTCCGTGGACACTGAAGCTTTCTTT. V and J are TRBV7-9 and TRBJ1-1; D is ambiguous. Germline CDR1 is SEHNR and CDR2 is FQNEAQ (reference sequence). CDR3 length: 16 residues. V was clipped by 5 bases and J by 3 bases, with 19 bases between them.

This clone came up a few times. Other DNA sequences in the sample encode the same CDR3. The J gene is TRBJ1-3, the V gene TRBV5-1; unclear D gene. The germline V gene encodes CDR1 SGHRS and CDR2 YFSETQ. CDR3 size: 14 residues. V gave up 0 bases and J gave up 0 bases, with 4 bases separating them. CDR3 sequence (DNA): TGCGCCAGCAGCTTGGACAGCTCTGGAAACACCATATATTTT. Its protein is CASSLDSSGNTIYF.